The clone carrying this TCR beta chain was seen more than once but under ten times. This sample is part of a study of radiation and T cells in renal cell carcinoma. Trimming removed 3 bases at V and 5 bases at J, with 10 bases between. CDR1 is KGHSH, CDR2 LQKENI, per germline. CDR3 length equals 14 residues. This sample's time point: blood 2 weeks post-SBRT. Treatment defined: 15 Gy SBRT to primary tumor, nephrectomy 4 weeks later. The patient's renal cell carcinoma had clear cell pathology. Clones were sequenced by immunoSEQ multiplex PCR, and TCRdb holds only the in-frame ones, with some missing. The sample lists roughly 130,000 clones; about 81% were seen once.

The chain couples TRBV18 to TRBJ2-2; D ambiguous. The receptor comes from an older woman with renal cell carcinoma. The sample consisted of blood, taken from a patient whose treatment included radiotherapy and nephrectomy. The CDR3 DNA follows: TGTGCCAGCTCACCGAATGGCCGGACCGGGGAGCTGTTTTTT. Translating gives CASSPNGRTGELFF.